This passage covers 7 T cell receptor beta chains from one sample sequenced in a study of neurological immune-mediated disorders. Each CDR3 protein is one row after TCRdb ran MiXCR on the 5' RACE reads. The sample lists 55,000 to 70,000 distinct CDR3 sequences, 3.2% occurring once. The sequencing input was PBMCs. The receptors were gathered from a woman between 50 and 59 years old with multiple sclerosis.

Notes on this clonotype: The CDR3 carries no conserved terminal phenylalanine or tryptophan, so it likely arises from a read error. The rearrangement uses TRBV5-1 and TRBJ2-1; D is perhaps TRBD1 or TRBD2 (5 bases each). The CDR3 runs 16 residues. The V gene's germline CDR1 is SGHRS and CDR2 YFSETQ. V was shortened by 0 bases and J by 5 bases, with 15 bases between the two germline ends. CDR3 nucleotide sequence: TGCGCCAGCAGCTTGGATCCGGGGCGAGTTGACAATGAGCAGTTCAAC. Its protein is CASSLDPGRVDNEQFN.

This clonotype was seen repeatedly, ten times or more. CDR3 loop: CSAPNPGQGAGEQYV. As DNA, the CDR3 is TGCAGTGCTCCCAATCCCGGACAGGGGGCCGGAGAGCAGTACGTC. The chain links TRBV20-1 to TRBJ2-7, with 11 bases identical to TRBD1. The CDR3 consists of 15 residues. V shed 5 bases, J shed 7 bases, and the junction held 13 bases outside the gene matches. Germline V lookup: CDR1 DFQATT, CDR2 SNEGSKA (reference sequence).

This clonotype showed up many times. This chain connects TRBV7-9 to TRBJ2-7; a possible D gene is TRBD2 (5 bases). Trimming took off 4 bases at V and 2 bases at J, with 15 bases between the two ends. There are 15 residues in the CDR3. Germline-derived CDR1 and CDR2 are SEHNR and FQNEAQ (reference sequence). CDR3 sequence: CASSSMVGVPYEQYF. The CDR3 coding sequence is TGTGCCAGCAGCTCCATGGTGGGAGTCCCCTACGAGCAGTACTTC.

This clonotype was counted at least ten times. The chain has TRBV20-1 and TRBJ1-4; D may be TRBD1 (5 bases). Germline CDR1 is DFQATT and CDR2 is SNEGSKA (reference sequence). The CDR3 loop spans 17 amino acids. Trimming took 0 bases from V and 0 from J, leaving 14 bases between them. CDR3 in amino acids: CSAREFRAGSTNEKLFF. The DNA for the CDR3 is TGCAGTGCTAGAGAGTTTCGTGCAGGGTCAACTAATGAAAAACTGTTTTTT.

This clonotype was observed many times. J is TRBJ2-7 and V is TRBV5-1; the D is unclear. Germline assignment: CDR1 SGHRS and CDR2 YFSETQ. The CDR3 contains 14 residues. Trimming stripped 0 bases from V and 1 base from J, with 8 bases between. The CDR3 region has the DNA TGCGCCAGCAGCTTGGACGGATTTTCCTACGAGCAGTACTTC. It is translated as CASSLDGFSYEQYF.

This clonotype was recorded at least ten times. The gene calls are TRBV20-1 and TRBJ2-1, with a tentative D call TRBD1 (8 bases). Germline V gene sequence: CDR1 DFQATT, CDR2 SNEGSKA (reference sequence). The ends were cut back, 6 bases at V and 3 bases at J, with 15 bases in the middle. The CDR3 is 14 amino acids. The CDR3 DNA reads as TGCAGTGCGGGAACAGGGGGGGTCTACAATGAGCAGTTCTTC. Translated, it gives CSAGTGGVYNEQFF.

This clonotype was counted at least ten times. The gene calls are TRBV5-1 and TRBJ1-4, with 8 bases that match TRBD1. This CDR3 spans 15 amino acids. Germline values: CDR1 SGHRS, CDR2 YFSETQ. Trimming removed 4 bases from V and 2 bases from J; junction bases left unmatched: 4. The CDR3 loop is CASSPHRGTNEKLFF. The CDR3 nucleotides read TGCGCCAGCAGCCCCCACAGGGGGACTAATGAAAAACTGTTTTTT.